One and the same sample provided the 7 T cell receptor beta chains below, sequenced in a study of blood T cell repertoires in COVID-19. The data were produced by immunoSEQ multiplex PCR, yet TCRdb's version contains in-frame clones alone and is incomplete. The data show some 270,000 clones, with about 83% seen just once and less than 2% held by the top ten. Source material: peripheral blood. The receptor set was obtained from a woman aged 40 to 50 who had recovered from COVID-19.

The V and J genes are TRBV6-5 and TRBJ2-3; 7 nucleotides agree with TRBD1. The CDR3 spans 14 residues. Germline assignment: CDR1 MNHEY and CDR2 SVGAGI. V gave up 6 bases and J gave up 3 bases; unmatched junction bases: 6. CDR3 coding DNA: TGTGCCAGCAGGGGACAGCGATATACAGATACGCAGTATTTT. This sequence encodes CASRGQRYTDTQYF.

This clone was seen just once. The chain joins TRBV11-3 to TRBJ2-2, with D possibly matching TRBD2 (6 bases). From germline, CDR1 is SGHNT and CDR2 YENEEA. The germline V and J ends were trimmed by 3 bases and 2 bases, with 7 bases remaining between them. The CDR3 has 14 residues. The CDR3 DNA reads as TGTGCCAGCAGCTTCGGGAGCAACACCGGGGAGCTGTTTTTT. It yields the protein CASSFGSNTGELFF.

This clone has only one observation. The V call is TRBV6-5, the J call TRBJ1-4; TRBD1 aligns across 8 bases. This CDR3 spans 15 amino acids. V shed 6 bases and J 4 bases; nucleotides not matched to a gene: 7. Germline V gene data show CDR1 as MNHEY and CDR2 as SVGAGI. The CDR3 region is CASRPQGAINEKLFF. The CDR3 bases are TGTGCCAGCAGGCCCCAGGGGGCGATTAATGAAAAACTGTTTTTT.

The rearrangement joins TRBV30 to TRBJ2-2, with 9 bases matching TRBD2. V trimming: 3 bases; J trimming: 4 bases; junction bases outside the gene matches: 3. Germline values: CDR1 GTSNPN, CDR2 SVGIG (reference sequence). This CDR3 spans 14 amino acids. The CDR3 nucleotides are TGTGCCTGGAGCCGGGGACTAGCCACCGGGGAGCTGTTTTTT. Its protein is CAWSRGLATGELFF.

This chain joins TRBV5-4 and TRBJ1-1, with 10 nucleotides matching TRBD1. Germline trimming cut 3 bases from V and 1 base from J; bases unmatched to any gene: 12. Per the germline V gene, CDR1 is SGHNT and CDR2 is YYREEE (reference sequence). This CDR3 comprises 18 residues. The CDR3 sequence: CASSYPDRGRFGNTEAFF. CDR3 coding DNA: TGTGCCAGCAGCTACCCCGACAGGGGGCGCTTCGGGAACACTGAAGCTTTCTTT.

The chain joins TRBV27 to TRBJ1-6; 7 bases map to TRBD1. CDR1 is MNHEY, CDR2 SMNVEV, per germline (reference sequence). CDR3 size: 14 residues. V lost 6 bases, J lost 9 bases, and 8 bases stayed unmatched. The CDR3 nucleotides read TGTGCCAGCAGCGCGGGACAGTCTCGTTCACCCCTCCACTTT. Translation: CASSAGQSRSPLHF.

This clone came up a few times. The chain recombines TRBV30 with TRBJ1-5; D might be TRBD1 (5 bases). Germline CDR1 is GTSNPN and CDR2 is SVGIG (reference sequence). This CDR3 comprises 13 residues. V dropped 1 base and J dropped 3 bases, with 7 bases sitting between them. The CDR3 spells CAWSGQPNQPQHF. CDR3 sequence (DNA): TGTGCCTGGAGTGGACAGCCCAATCAGCCCCAGCATTTT.